The rows below give T cell receptor beta chains drawn from one sample of a study of identical twins. TCRdb ran MiXCR on the 5' RACE reads and lists one entry per CDR3 protein. The data hold about 660,000 distinct CDR3 sequences, with over 8.5% observed a single time. This same sample was also taken into another study, of yellow fever vaccine responses in identical twins.

The sequenced sample was PBMCs. These receptor sequences come from a woman in her late teens or twenties in good health. The CDR3 runs from the conserved cysteine through the conserved F or W. A D gene is named only where the DNA matches it firmly. The listing skips clone size in some rows; elsewhere it reads once, few, many or a size class.

- TRBJ2-1 TRBV12-3/TRBV12-4 few TGTGCCAGCAGTTTAGCGCGGGCGGACCTAGGGGGGACGGTTGGGAATGAGCAGTTCTTC CASSLARADLGGTVGNEQFF
- TRBJ2-1 TRBV20-1 - TGCAGTCTTCAGGATGAGCAGTTCTTC CSLQDEQFF
- TRBJ1-6 TRBV2 many TGTGCCAGATCGACAGGTGCAGTTAATTCACCCCTCCACTTT CARSTGAVNSPLHF
- TRBJ2-7 TRBV12-3/TRBV12-4 many TGTGCCAGCAGTTTTGACGGGTCCCGCGAGCAGTACTTC CASSFDGSREQYF
TRBD1 TRBJ1-5 TRBV28 many TGTGCCAGCAATCCGGGGACAGGGGGTACCGTTAGCAATCAGCCCCAGCATTTT CASNPGTGGTVSNQPQHF
- TRBJ2-2 TRBV15 many TGTGCCACCAGCAGAGGGGCTAACACCGGGGAGCTGTTTTTT CATSRGANTGELFF
TRBD2 TRBJ2-1 TRBV5-1 many TGCGCCAGCAGACCGCCGGGACTAGCAACGGGTGAGCAGTTCTTC CASRPPGLATGEQFF
TRBD2 TRBJ2-2 TRBV6-1 - TGTGCCAGCAGTCCCTGGGAGGGCCTGAACACCGGGGAGCTGTTTTTT CASSPWEGLNTGELFF
TRBD2 TRBJ2-3 TRBV29-1 many TGCAGCGTTGTTGGTAGCGGGGGCTCAGATACGCAGTATTTT CSVVGSGGSDTQYF
- TRBJ2-1 TRBV5-1 few TGCGCCAGCAGCTTGGGACAAGGCGCCCGGGGGAACGAGCAGTTCTTC CASSLGQGARGNEQFF
- TRBJ2-2 TRBV20-1 - TGCAGTGCTAGACCGGGGGGCTCCGGGGAGCTGTTTTTT CSARPGGSGELFF
- TRBJ2-2 TRBV7-2 - TGTGCCAGCAGCTTAAGCCCCGGGGACACCGGGGAGCTGTTTTTT CASSLSPGDTGELFF
TRBD2 TRBJ2-2 TRBV20-1 few TGCAGTGCTCGGACTAGCGGGAGGAAGTACACCGGGGAGCTGTTTTTT CSARTSGRKYTGELFF
TRBD1 TRBJ2-7 TRBV5-5 many TGTGCCAGCAGCTCCTGGACAGGGTCCTACGAGCAGTACTTC CASSSWTGSYEQYF
TRBD2 TRBJ2-3 TRBV20-1 few TGCAGTGCTAGAGATATTGGAGCGGGAGGGGCAGATACGCAGTATTTT CSARDIGAGGADTQYF
- TRBJ2-3 TRBV9 few TGTGCCAGCGGGGAACCGGGATCTGACACAGATACGCAGTATTTT CASGEPGSDTDTQYF
- TRBJ2-1 TRBV7-6 - TGTGCCAGCAGCTCGGCCCTGGTGAGGGATGAGCAGTTCTTC CASSSALVRDEQFF
- TRBJ2-7 TRBV3-1 - TGTGCCAGCATGGGGACTCCCGCCTACGAGCAGTACTTC CASMGTPAYEQYF
TRBD2 TRBJ2-2 TRBV29-1 few TGCAGCGTTGACCGACCGGGGGGGCTCACCGGGGAGCTGTTTTTT CSVDRPGGLTGELFF
TRBD2 TRBJ2-3 TRBV5-4 few TGTGCCAGCAGCCCGGGAGGGGCCACCACAGATACGCAGTATTTT CASSPGGATTDTQYF
- TRBJ2-1 TRBV4-2 many TGTGCCAGCAGCCAAGACAGTCTAGCCAACAATGAGCAGTTCTTC CASSQDSLANNEQFF
TRBD2 TRBJ2-5 TRBV28 - TGTGCCAGCAGTCGATTCGGACTAGCGGGAGGGCCGGGTAAAGAGACCCAGTACTTC CASSRFGLAGGPGKETQYF
- TRBJ2-5 TRBV12-3/TRBV12-4 many TGTGCCAGCAGTCCTTTAGGGGACGGTATACAAGAGACCCAGTACTTC CASSPLGDGIQETQYF
TRBD2 TRBJ2-1 TRBV12-3/TRBV12-4 few TGTGCCAGCACTCTGGGACTAGCGAACAATGAGCAGTTCTTC CASTLGLANNEQFF
- TRBJ2-2 TRBV5-1 few TGCGCCAGCAGCTTGGAAGGGGCCAAGACCGGGGAGCTGTTTTTT CASSLEGAKTGELFF
- TRBJ2-1 TRBV7-9 - TGTGCCAGCAGCTTACCATTTAGCAATCCTAGGCAGTTCTTC CASSLPFSNPRQFF
- TRBJ2-7 TRBV15 - TGTGCCACCAGCCGAGGACGGGGCTTCTACGAGCAGTACTTC CATSRGRGFYEQYF
- TRBJ2-7 TRBV6-1 few TGTGCCAGCAGTGAAGAAAAGGGGGTCTACGAGCAGTACTTC CASSEEKGVYEQYF
- TRBJ2-6 TRBV20-1 few TGCAGTGCTAGAGATGTGGGCAGGTTAGCTGGGGCCAACGTCCTGACTTTC CSARDVGRLAGANVLTF